The sequence of this T cell receptor (beta chain) was determined in a study of cytotoxic CD8 clonotypes in ibrutinib-treated CLL. Turning to the study itself: Partial response was seen in 24 patients and complete response in 2; after median roughly 6 years, roughly 14 stayed remitted, approximately twelve progressed. Each sample contained, on average, about 250,000 productive templates and 75,000 to 100,000 productive rearrangements.

On this clone: Its matching antigen is unknown.

Study observations and caveats: Among the clonotypes, public ones were uncommon and contracted or held stable on treatment. Sustained-remission and progressing patients had different sampling times.

The method was immunoSEQ multiplex PCR; TCRdb's version includes in-frame clones alone and lacks a portion of them. Among 25,000 to 30,000 clones listed, approximately 71% were seen once. The origin of this receptor is a human donor with chronic lymphocytic leukemia. The sample was PBMCs, taken after 24 months of ibrutinib treatment.

The CDR3 sequence is CAWRRRGSSYNEQFF. In DNA, the CDR3 is TGTGCCTGGAGACGGCGGGGGAGCTCCTACAATGAGCAGTTCTTC. The chain is built from TRBV30 and TRBJ2-1; TRBD2 aligns across 7 bases. V shed 3 bases, J shed 0 bases, and the junction held 5 bases outside the gene matches. Germline V gene sequence: CDR1 GTSNPN, CDR2 SVGIG (reference sequence). The CDR3 sequence is 15 residues long. The full variable domain, its missing parts supplied by reference TRBV30 and TRBJ2-1, is SQTIHQWPATLVQPVGSPLSLECTVEGTSNPNLYWYRQAAGRGLQLLFYSVGIGQISSEVPQNLSASRPQDRQFILSSKKLLLSDSGFYLCAWRRRGSSYNEQFFGPGTRLTVL.